The present entry profiles one T cell receptor beta chain with its context. Its antigen is undetermined. The data were taken from a study of T cell responses to AZD1222 COVID-19 vaccine. Study in general: Pooling of second doses given at about 4 or about 12 weeks was done. Whole-study results and caveats: In the spike-specific TCR repertoire, nearly half reportedly target unmutated variant regions. Clonal diversity was possibly underestimated, and white British individuals and females predominated among donors. Seropositive status at baseline applied to only six AZD1222 recipients.

The CDR3 is made up of 13 amino acids. Per germline, CDR1 SNHLY and CDR2 FYNNEI. The V end was cut by 8 bases, the J end by 0 bases, with 10 bases between. Method: immunoSEQ multiplex PCR; TCRdb's copy keeps in-frame clones and lacks some. The sample holds some 130,000 clones; approximately 90% are singletons and the top ten take about 1.9%. The TCR originated in an adult in good health. Sequences were derived from peripheral blood, sampled on day 0 of AZD1222 vaccination. The J gene is TRBJ1-2, the V gene TRBV2; possible D gene TRBD1, 5 bases. CDR3 amino acids: CASVDRANYGYTF. Here the CDR3 DNA reads TGTGCCAGCGTTGACAGAGCTAACTATGGCTACACCTTC.